This TCR beta chain came from a study of shared clonotypes between healthy human individuals. CDR3 size: 13 residues. The germline gives CDR1 SNHLY, CDR2 FYNNEI. V lost 4 bases to trimming and J lost 4 bases; unmatched junction nucleotides: 3. Repertoires were generated with immunoSEQ multiplex PCR, while TCRdb's copy carries only in-frame clones and drops some. The sample shows some 2.1 million clones, 95% of them seen only once. Study-level results: Inspection by rarefaction showed sorted-subset sequencing to be incomplete despite large depth. An effect of sequencing depth on clonotype sharing among donors was expected. Naive subsets, compared against memory subsets, generally had larger estimated richness values.

Both subsets, CD45RA+ naive and CD45RA-negative memory, were split from the CD4+ cells. Comments on this clone: Its specificity is not known.

This TCR was sampled from a man between 18 and 29 years old in good health. The genes are TRBV2 and TRBJ1-2; 7 bases are shared with TRBD1. Sequenced sample: naive CD4+ T cells sorted from blood. The subset: CD45RA+ positively selected. For the CDR3, the DNA is TGTGCCAGCAGTGGACAGGGCTCCTATGGCTACACCTTC. Amino acid sequence: CASSGQGSYGYTF.